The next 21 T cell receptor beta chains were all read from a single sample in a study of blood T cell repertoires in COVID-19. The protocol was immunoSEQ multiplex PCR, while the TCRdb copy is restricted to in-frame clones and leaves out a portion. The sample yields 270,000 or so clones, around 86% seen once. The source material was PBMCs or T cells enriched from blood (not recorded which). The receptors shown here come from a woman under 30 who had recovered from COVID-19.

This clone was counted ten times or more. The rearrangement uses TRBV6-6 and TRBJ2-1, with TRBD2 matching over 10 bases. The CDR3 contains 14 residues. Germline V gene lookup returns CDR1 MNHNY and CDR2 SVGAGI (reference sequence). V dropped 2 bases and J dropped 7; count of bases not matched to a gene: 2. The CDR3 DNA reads TGTGCCAGCAGTTACCCTAGCGGGAGTAATGAGCAGTTCTTC. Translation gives CASSYPSGSNEQFF.

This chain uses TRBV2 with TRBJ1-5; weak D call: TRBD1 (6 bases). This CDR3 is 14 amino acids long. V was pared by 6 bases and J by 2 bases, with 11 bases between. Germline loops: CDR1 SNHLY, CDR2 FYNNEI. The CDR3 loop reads CASRDSTGNQPQHF. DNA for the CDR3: TGTGCCAGCAGGGACAGCACGGGCAATCAGCCCCAGCATTTT.

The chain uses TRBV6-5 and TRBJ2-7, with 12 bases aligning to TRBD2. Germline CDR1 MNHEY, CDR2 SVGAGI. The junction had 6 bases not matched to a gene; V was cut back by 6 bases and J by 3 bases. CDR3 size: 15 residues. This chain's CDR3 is CASRLAGGPGYEQYF. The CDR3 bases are TGTGCCAGCAGGCTAGCGGGAGGGCCTGGCTACGAGCAGTACTTC.

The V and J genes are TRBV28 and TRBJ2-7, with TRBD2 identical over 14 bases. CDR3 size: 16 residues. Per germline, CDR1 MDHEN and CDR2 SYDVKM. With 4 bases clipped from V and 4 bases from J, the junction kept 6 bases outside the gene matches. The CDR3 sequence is CASSSGLAGDRYEQYF. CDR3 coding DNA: TGTGCCAGCAGTTCGGGACTAGCGGGAGATAGGTACGAGCAGTACTTC.

The CDR3, as DNA: TGTGCCAGCAGGTTGCAAGGGGGTGTACACGAGCAGTACTTC. This sequence encodes CASRLQGGVHEQYF. The J gene is TRBJ2-7, the V gene TRBV27, with D tentatively TRBD1 (6 bases). CDR3 length: 14 residues. CDR1 is MNHEY and CDR2 is SMNVEV in the germline V gene (reference sequence). V dropped 6 bases and J dropped 5 bases, with 17 bases sitting between them.

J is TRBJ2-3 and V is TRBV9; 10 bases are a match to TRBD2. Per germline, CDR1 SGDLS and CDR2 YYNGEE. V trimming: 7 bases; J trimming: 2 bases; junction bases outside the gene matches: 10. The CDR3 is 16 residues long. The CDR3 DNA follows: TGTGCCAGCTCAATCAATAGCGGGGGGATCACAGATACGCAGTATTTT. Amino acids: CASSINSGGITDTQYF. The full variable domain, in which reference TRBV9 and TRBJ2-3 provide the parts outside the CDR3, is DSGVTQTPKHLITATGQRVTLRCSPRSGDLSVYWYQQSLDQGLQFLIQYYNGEERAKGNILERFSAQQFPDLHSELNLSSLELGDSALYFCASSINSGGITDTQYFGPGTRLTVL.

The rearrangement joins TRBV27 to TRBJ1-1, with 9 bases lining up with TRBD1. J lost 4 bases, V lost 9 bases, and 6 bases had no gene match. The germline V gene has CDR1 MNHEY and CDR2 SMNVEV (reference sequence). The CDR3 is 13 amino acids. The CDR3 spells CASGQGPTTEAFF. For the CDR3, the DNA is TGTGCCAGTGGACAGGGGCCTACCACTGAAGCTTTCTTT.

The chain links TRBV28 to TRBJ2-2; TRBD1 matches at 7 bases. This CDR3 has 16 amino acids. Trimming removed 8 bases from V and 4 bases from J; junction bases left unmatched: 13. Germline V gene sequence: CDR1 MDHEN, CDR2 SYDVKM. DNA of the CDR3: TGTGCCAGCTCACATATAAGACAGGGCGGCACCGGGGAGCTGTTTTTT. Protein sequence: CASSHIRQGGTGELFF.

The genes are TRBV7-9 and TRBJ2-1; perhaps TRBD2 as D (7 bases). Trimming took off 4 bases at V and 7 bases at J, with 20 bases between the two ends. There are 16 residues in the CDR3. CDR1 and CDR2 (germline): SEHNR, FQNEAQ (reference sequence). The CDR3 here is CASSSPRGEGLNEQFF. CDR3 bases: TGTGCCAGCAGCTCCCCTAGGGGGGAGGGCCTTAATGAGCAGTTCTTC.

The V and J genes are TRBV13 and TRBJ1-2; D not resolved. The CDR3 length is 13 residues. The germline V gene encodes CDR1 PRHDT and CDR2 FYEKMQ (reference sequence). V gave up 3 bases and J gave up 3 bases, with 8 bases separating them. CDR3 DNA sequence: TGTGCCAGCAGCTTCGGTGTGGACTATGGCTACACCTTC. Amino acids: CASSFGVDYGYTF.

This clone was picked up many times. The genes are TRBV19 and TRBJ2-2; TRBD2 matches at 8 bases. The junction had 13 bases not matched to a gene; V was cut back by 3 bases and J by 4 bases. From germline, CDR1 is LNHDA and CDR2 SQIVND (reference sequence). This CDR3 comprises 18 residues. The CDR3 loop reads CASSIIFRREDRTGELFF. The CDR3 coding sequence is TGTGCCAGTAGTATTATTTTCCGGCGGGAGGATCGCACCGGGGAGCTGTTTTTT. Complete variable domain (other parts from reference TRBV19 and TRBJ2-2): DGGITQSPKYLFRKEGQNVTLSCEQNLNHDAMYWYRQDPGQGLRLIYYSQIVNDFQKGDIAEGYSVSREKKESFPLTVTSAQKNPTAFYLCASSIIFRREDRTGELFFGEGSRLTVL.

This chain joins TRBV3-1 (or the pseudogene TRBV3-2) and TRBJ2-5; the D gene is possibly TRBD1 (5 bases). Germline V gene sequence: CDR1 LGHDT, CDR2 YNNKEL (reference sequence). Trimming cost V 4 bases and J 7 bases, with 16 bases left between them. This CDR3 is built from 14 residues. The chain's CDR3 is CASSPRWGVATQYF. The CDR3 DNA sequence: TGTGCCAGCAGCCCCCGCTGGGGCGTTGCGACCCAGTACTTC.

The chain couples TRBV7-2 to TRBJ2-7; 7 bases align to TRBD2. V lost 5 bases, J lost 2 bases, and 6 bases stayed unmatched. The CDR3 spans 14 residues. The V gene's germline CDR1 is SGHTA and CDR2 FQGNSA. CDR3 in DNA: TGTGCCAGCAGCGCCACTAGCGTTCCCTACGAGCAGTACTTC. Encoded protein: CASSATSVPYEQYF.

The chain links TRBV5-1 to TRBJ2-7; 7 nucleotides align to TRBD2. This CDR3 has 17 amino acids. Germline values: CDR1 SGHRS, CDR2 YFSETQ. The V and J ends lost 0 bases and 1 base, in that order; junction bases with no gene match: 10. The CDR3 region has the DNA TGCGCCAGCAGCTTGGTAGAAAGCGGGGCAGGGTCCTACGAGCAGTACTTC. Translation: CASSLVESGAGSYEQYF.

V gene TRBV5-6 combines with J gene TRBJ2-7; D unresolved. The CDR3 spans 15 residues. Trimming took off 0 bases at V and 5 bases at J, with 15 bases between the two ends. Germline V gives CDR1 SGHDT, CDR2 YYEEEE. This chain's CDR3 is CASSLGHPGINEQYF. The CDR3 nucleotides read TGTGCCAGCAGCTTGGGTCACCCGGGTATCAACGAGCAGTACTTC.

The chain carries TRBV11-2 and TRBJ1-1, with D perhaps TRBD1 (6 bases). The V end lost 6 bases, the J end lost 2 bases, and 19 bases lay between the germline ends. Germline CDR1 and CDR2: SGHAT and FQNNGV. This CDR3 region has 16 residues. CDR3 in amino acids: CASRPRDMGTNTEAFF. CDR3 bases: TGTGCCAGCAGACCCCGGGATATGGGGACAAACACTGAAGCTTTCTTT.

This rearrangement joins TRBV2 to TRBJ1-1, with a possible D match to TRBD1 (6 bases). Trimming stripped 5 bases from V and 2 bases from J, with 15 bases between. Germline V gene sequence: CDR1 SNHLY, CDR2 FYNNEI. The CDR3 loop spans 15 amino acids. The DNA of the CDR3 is TGTGCCAGCAGTCCCCCCTTACAGGGAAACACTGAAGCTTTCTTT. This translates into CASSPPLQGNTEAFF.

The CDR3 sequence: CASSETGTGPNTF. CDR3 DNA sequence: TGTGCCAGCAGTGAAACCGGGACAGGGCCAAACACCTTC. This chain joins TRBV2 and TRBJ1-2; the match to TRBD1 covers 9 bases. Germline CDR1 SNHLY, CDR2 FYNNEI. CDR3 size: 13 residues. With V trimmed by 2 bases and J by 12 bases, 7 bases remained unmatched.

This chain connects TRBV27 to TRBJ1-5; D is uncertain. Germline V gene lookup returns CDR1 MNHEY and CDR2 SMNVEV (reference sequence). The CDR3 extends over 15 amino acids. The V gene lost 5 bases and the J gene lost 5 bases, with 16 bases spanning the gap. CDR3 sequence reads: CASSLVYPPDQPQHF. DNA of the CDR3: TGTGCCAGCAGTCTCGTTTACCCCCCAGATCAGCCCCAGCATTTT.

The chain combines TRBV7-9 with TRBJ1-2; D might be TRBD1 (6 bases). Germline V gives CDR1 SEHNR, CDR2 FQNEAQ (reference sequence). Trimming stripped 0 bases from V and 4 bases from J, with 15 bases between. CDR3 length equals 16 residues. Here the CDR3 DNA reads TGTGCCAGCAGCTTAGCGCTGGGCGGGGGCCTCTATGGCTACACCTTC. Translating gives CASSLALGGGLYGYTF.

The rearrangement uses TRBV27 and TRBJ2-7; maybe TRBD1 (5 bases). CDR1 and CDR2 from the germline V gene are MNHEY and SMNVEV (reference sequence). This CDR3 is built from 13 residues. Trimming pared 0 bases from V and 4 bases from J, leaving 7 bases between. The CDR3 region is CASSLSRVYEQYF. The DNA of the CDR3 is TGTGCCAGCAGTTTATCCAGGGTGTACGAGCAGTACTTC.